This T cell receptor (beta chain) stems from a study of liver allograft versus peripheral blood T cells. Study in general: A comparison was made between T cell receptor repertoires in transplanted livers and those in recipients' peripheral blood.

The CDR3 consists of 17 residues. In germline, CDR1 is MNHEY, CDR2 SVGEGT. V was cut by 3 bases and J by 2 bases, with 16 bases left in between. MiXCR was run by TCRdb on the reads, yielding one entry per CDR3 protein. The sample lists approximately 5,300 distinct CDR3 sequences; around 15% were seen once. This sequence originates from a human patient who had a liver transplant. The graft donor may account for some of the T cells. The V and J genes are TRBV6-2 or TRBV6-3 and TRBJ2-2, with D hard to call. The CDR3 coding sequence is TGTGCCAGCAGTTATCCCCCGAGGCGGAGAAACACCGGGGAGCTGTTTTTT. Residues: CASSYPPRRRNTGELFF.